The 18 T cell receptor beta chains given below trace back to one sample, sequenced in a study of cytomegalovirus exposure and HLA in healthy donors. Primers included in the PCR were 60 Vbeta and 13 Jbeta primers. Here immunoSEQ multiplex PCR was the method, and the copy in TCRdb shows in-frame clones only, minus some. The sample holds 150,000 to 200,000 clones, 65% to 90% seen once. The sample comprised PBMCs. The source is a human donor in good health.

The genes are TRBV5-1 and TRBJ2-5; maybe TRBD1 (6 bases). The CDR3 loop spans 15 amino acids. V shed 4 bases and J shed 0 bases, with 13 bases lying between them. The V gene's germline CDR1 is SGHRS and CDR2 YFSETQ. The CDR3 here is CASSNTGMYQETQYF. CDR3 nucleotide sequence: TGCGCCAGCAGCAATACAGGGATGTACCAAGAGACCCAGTACTTC.

V is TRBV9 and J is TRBJ2-1; 13 bases map to TRBD2. CDR1 is SGDLS, CDR2 YYNGEE, per germline. V shed 1 base and J 9 bases; nucleotides not matched to a gene: 4. The CDR3 extends over 15 amino acids. The CDR3 nucleotides are TGTGCCAGCAGCGTAACTAGCGGGGGGGCCAGTGAGCAGTTCTTC. Its protein product is CASSVTSGGASEQFF.

The rearrangement joins TRBV6-5 to TRBJ2-5; TRBD2 matches 9 bases. V lost 1 base to trimming and J lost 5 bases; unmatched junction nucleotides: 8. Looked up from germline, CDR1 is MNHEY and CDR2 is SVGAGI. There are 16 residues in the CDR3. The CDR3 region is CASSYYAGTSRETQYF. For the CDR3, the DNA is TGTGCCAGCAGTTACTACGCCGGGACTAGCCGGGAGACCCAGTACTTC.

This clone has only a few counts. This chain joins TRBV6-5 and TRBJ1-1, with 8 bases identical to TRBD1. The CDR3 is 14 residues long. Germline CDR1 reads MNHEY; CDR2 reads SVGAGI. Trimming at V came to 7 bases and at J to 1 base, leaving 5 bases not matched to a gene. DNA of the CDR3: TGTGCCAGCACCCGCGGGACAGGGAACACTGAAGCTTTCTTT. Protein sequence: CASTRGTGNTEAFF.

This sequence joins TRBV5-5 and TRBJ2-5; 10 positions agree with TRBD2. Germline V gene lookup returns CDR1 SGHKS and CDR2 YYEKEE (reference sequence). The CDR3 loop spans 17 amino acids. The junction had 12 bases not matched to a gene; V was cut back by 3 bases and J by 4 bases. The CDR3 spells CASSSYKRGGSSETQYF. The CDR3 region has the DNA TGTGCCAGCAGCTCGTATAAGCGGGGGGGATCGTCAGAGACCCAGTACTTC. Supplemented by reference TRBV5-5 and TRBJ2-5, the full variable domain reads DAGVTQSPTHLIKTRGQQVTLRCSPISGHKSVSWYQQVLGQGPQFIFQYYEKEERGRGNFPDRFSARQFPNYSSELNVNALLLGDSALYLCASSSYKRGGSSETQYFGPGTRLLVL.

The chain couples TRBV11-2 to TRBJ2-7, with 9 bases that match TRBD2. Germline V gives CDR1 SGHAT, CDR2 FQNNGV. The CDR3 runs 15 residues. The junction had 5 bases not matched to a gene; V was cut back by 2 bases and J by 3 bases. CDR3 protein: CASSLSAGGYYEQYF. Here the CDR3 DNA reads TGTGCCAGCAGCTTATCAGCGGGGGGCTACTACGAGCAGTACTTC.

The J gene is TRBJ2-2, the V gene TRBV2; D is perhaps TRBD1 (6 bases). The CDR3 runs to 15 residues. With 8 bases removed from V and 7 bases from J, the gap between germline ends came to 20 bases. CDR1 SNHLY and CDR2 FYNNEI come from the germline V gene. This CDR3 is CASSKIPGDGGELFF. In DNA, the CDR3 is TGTGCCAGCTCTAAGATCCCAGGGGACGGCGGGGAGCTGTTTTTT.

The chain joins TRBV6-5 to TRBJ1-1; 7 positions agree with TRBD1. V shed 3 bases, J shed 4 bases, and the junction held 2 bases outside the gene matches. The CDR3 runs to 13 residues. Germline CDR1 and CDR2: MNHEY and SVGAGI. The CDR3 DNA follows: TGTGCCAGCAGTTATACAGGGGTCACTGAAGCTTTCTTT. This encodes CASSYTGVTEAFF.

The chain is built from TRBV9 and TRBJ2-3; D may be TRBD2 (5 bases). The ends were cut back, 2 bases at V and 2 bases at J, with 9 bases in the middle. The CDR3 totals 14 residues. CDR1 is SGDLS, CDR2 YYNGEE, per germline. The CDR3 DNA reads as TGTGCCAGCAGCGTCAGCGGATACACAGATACGCAGTATTTT. Its protein product is CASSVSGYTDTQYF.

The chain carries TRBV4-1 and TRBJ2-7; 12 nucleotides match TRBD2. Germline-derived CDR1 and CDR2 are MGHRA and YSYEKL. J was trimmed by 2 bases and V by 4 bases; bases with no gene match: 3. This CDR3 spans 15 amino acids. CDR3 nucleotide sequence: TGCGCCAGCAGCCTACTAGCGGGGGGCCCCTACGAGCAGTACTTC. It yields the protein CASSLLAGGPYEQYF.

Only a few counts were recorded for this clone. This chain joins TRBV11-2 and TRBJ1-1; the D is unclear. Germline CDR1 and CDR2: SGHAT and FQNNGV. Trimming removed 4 bases at V and 4 bases at J, with 16 bases between. The CDR3 has 15 residues. The chain's CDR3 is CASSSDGVYGTEAFF. The CDR3 bases are TGTGCCAGCAGCTCCGACGGGGTGTATGGCACTGAAGCTTTCTTT.

J is TRBJ2-2 and V is TRBV27; 13 positions match TRBD2. The trim removed 2 bases at V and 1 base at J, leaving 1 base unmatched. Germline CDR1 reads MNHEY; CDR2 reads SMNVEV (reference sequence). This CDR3 has 17 residues. As DNA, the CDR3 is TGTGCCAGCAGTTTAACTAGCGGGGGGGTGAACACCGGGGAGCTGTTTTTT. Translation gives CASSLTSGGVNTGELFF.

The V call is TRBV7-3, the J call TRBJ2-2; TRBD2 matches at 12 bases. The germline CDR1 and CDR2 sequences are SGHTA and FQGTGA. Germline trimming cut 2 bases from V and 4 bases from J; bases unmatched to any gene: 8. The CDR3 loop spans 18 amino acids. This CDR3 reads CASSLLTSGGPGTGELFF. CDR3 coding DNA: TGTGCCAGCAGCTTACTTACTAGCGGGGGGCCGGGCACCGGGGAGCTGTTTTTT. Combining the CDR3 with reference TRBV7-3 and TRBJ2-2 gives the whole variable domain GAGVSQTPSNKVTEKGKYVELRCDPISGHTALYWYRQSLGQGPEFLIYFQGTGAADDSGLPNDRFFAVRPEGSVSTLKIQRTERGDSAVYLCASSLLTSGGPGTGELFFGEGSRLTVL.

The chain employs TRBV7-6 and TRBJ1-1; D ambiguous. CDR3 length equals 15 residues. The V end lost 1 base, the J end lost 4 bases, and 13 bases lay between the germline ends. CDR1 and CDR2 from the germline V gene are SGHVS and FNYEAQ. The CDR3 DNA reads as TGTGCCAGCAGCTTAGACACCGGCGGTGGCACTGAAGCTTTCTTT. Its protein product is CASSLDTGGGTEAFF.

The chain recombines TRBV28 with TRBJ1-1, with TRBD1 as a possible D gene (5 bases). Germline CDR1 MDHEN, CDR2 SYDVKM. Deletions cut 8 bases from V and 6 bases from J, with 16 bases between. The CDR3 spans 13 residues. CDR3 amino acids: CASLRELGAEAFF. CDR3 sequence (DNA): TGTGCCAGCCTCAGGGAACTCGGAGCTGAAGCTTTCTTT. Using reference TRBV28 and TRBJ1-1 for the parts outside the CDR3, the full variable domain is DVKVTQSSRYLVKRTGEKVFLECVQDMDHENMFWYRQDPGLGLRLIYFSYDVKMKEKGDIPEGYSVSREKKERFSLILESASTNQTSMYLCASLRELGAEAFFGQGTRLTVV.

A remark on this clone: Because the CDR3 is missing its conserved closing phenylalanine or tryptophan, this is likely a read error. The chain uses TRBV6-5 and TRBJ1-6; perhaps TRBD1 as D (6 bases). Germline CDR1 reads MNHEY; CDR2 reads SVGAGI. This CDR3 is built from 14 residues. The germline V and J ends were trimmed by 6 bases and 4 bases, with 10 bases remaining between them. This chain's CDR3 is CASSPGTYNSPLHL. The CDR3 DNA is TGTGCCAGCAGCCCCGGGACATATAATTCACCCCTCCACCTT.

This rearrangement joins TRBV19 to TRBJ1-1; TRBD1 agrees at 7 bases. In germline, CDR1 is LNHDA, CDR2 SQIVND (reference sequence). The V gene end was trimmed by 7 bases and the J gene end by 10 bases; junction bases not matched to a gene: 12. The CDR3 has 13 residues. The DNA of the CDR3 is TGTGCCAGTACTTTAACACCGGGACAGCGAGCTTTCTTT. This codes for CASTLTPGQRAFF.

The rearrangement uses TRBV5-6 and TRBJ2-7; 11 nucleotides align to TRBD2. CDR3 length equals 18 residues. V lost 1 base and J lost 2; bases outside the gene matches: 11. CDR1 and CDR2 from the germline V gene are SGHDT and YYEEEE. The CDR3 sequence is CASSLIASGGTYPYEQYF. CDR3 in DNA: TGTGCCAGCAGCTTGATTGCTAGCGGGGGGACTTATCCCTACGAGCAGTACTTC. The entire variable domain, with the rest obtained from reference TRBV5-6 and TRBJ2-7, is as follows: DAGVTQSPTHLIKTRGQQVTLRCSPKSGHDTVSWYQQALGQGPQFIFQYYEEEERQRGNFPDRFSGHQFPNYSSELNVNALLLGDSALYLCASSLIASGGTYPYEQYFGPGTRLTVT.